This TCR beta chain came from a study of blood T cell repertoires in COVID-19 (dated by TCRdb to 2020 to 2021). Notes on the research overall: Recovered participants in ImmuneRACE Cohort 3 were defined as having two consecutive negative NP/OP PCR tests, clearance from a healthcare professional, or resolution of symptoms. The collaborator samples originated in the United States, Italy and Spain and spanned the acute and convalescent phases of COVID-19. The material from the prospective study consisted of cDNA or gDNA derived from T cells, B-cell-depleted T cells, or PBMCs. Deeply sampled blood TCRbeta repertoires from subjects exposed to, actively infected with, or recovered from COVID-19 were included in the dataset. The repertoires were made available in a free public database intended to serve as a resource for research on the immune response to SARS-CoV-2. Samples were obtained from the ongoing ImmuneRACE study (first 160 participants) and from some 1,200 subjects provided by 6 global collaborators. Nearly every sample came with metadata listing a de-identified subject ID, COVID-19 status, age in years and sex. Where available, HLA class I and class II types were taken from metadata supplied by the sample provider and were not determined by assay-based typing.

In the prospective study, participants were 18 to 89 years old, resided in 25 or so geographic areas of the United States, and were enrolled through a virtual design. In the prospective study, cohorts were assigned on the basis of participant-reported clinical history obtained from a screening survey and a study questionnaire. Mobile phlebotomists in the prospective study collected whole blood, serum and a nasopharyngeal or oropharyngeal swab from every participant. Prospective study participants could optionally give additional blood draws and questionnaires over a roughly 2-month period. Before DNA extraction, prospective study blood samples were shipped either frozen or at room temperature. A word on this clone: The antigen this receptor binds is unknown. No base qualities exist here, and no much larger clone lies one base off it.

Beyond this particular receptor, the publication reports: The quantity of clinical and demographic metadata differed by source and by participant and was supplied without curation.

TCRbeta CDR3 regions were amplified from genomic DNA using the immunoSEQ Assay, a bias-controlled multiplex PCR. Turning to the authors' computational methods: Within the assay, amplification of reference gene primers was used to estimate how many nucleated cells each sample contained. Sequence reads were collapsed and filtered to measure the absolute abundance of every unique TCRbeta CDR3 rearrangement. For each sample, productive Simpson clonality was calculated by taking the square root of Simpson's diversity index across productive rearrangements. This immuneACCESS table, as held by TCRdb, lists in-frame sequences with V and J called but not all clones. Of the missing ones, under half trace to an unresolved V gene in checked studies; the others have no known cause. V, J and clone size were drawn from that table, and D and trimming were deduced from the DNA. The sample records roughly 150,000 clones, nearly 85% of which are singletons. Roughly 4% of the sample comes from the top ten.

The sequenced material came from PBMCs or T cells enriched from blood (not recorded which). This sequence originates from a man aged 45-60 years in a cohort exposed to, infected with or recovered from COVID-19 (not recorded which).

The encoded CDR3 is CSAKWGEPQHF. The sequenced DNA is TGCAGTGCCAAATGGGGGGAGCCCCAGCATTTT. The chain is encoded by TRBV20-1 joined to TRBJ1-5, with TRBD1 tentatively as D gene (5 bases match). Deletion took 6 bases off V and 8 bases off J, with a span of 11 bases between the germline ends. CDR1 and CDR2 (DFQATT, SNEGSKA) derive from the germline V gene (reference sequence). From the cysteine up to the phenylalanine, the CDR3 has a length of 11 residues. Just CDR3 DNA is preserved here, 33 bases in frame from base 1.